This entry lists 18 T cell receptor beta chains sequenced from one sample in a study of T cells after yellow fever vaccination. MiXCR, applied by TCRdb to the 5' RACE reads, yields one record per CDR3 protein. Altogether 450,000 to 600,000 distinct CDR3 sequences are present, less than 20% being singletons, with the ten largest covering around a sixth. The source was PBMCs, collected 5 days after the first yellow fever vaccination. The origin of the receptors is a man aged 18-30 years who received the YFV17D yellow fever vaccine.

At least ten counts were recorded for this clonotype. The chain is built from TRBV10-3 and TRBJ2-1; the match to TRBD2 covers 13 bases. The germline gives CDR1 ENHRY, CDR2 SYGVKD. V lost 6 bases, J lost 5 bases, and 7 bases stayed unmatched. This CDR3 is built from 16 residues. The CDR3 loop reads CAISRGLAGLDNEQFF. The CDR3 nucleotides read TGTGCCATCAGCCGGGGACTAGCGGGGCTAGACAATGAGCAGTTCTTC.

This clonotype appeared many times. J is TRBJ2-5 and V is TRBV29-1; TRBD2 matches 7 bases. Germline CDR1 reads SQVTM; CDR2 reads ANQGSEA. J was trimmed by 5 bases and V by 4 bases; bases with no gene match: 4. The CDR3 length is 12 residues. The CDR3 DNA sequence: TGCAGCGTTGTTGGGGGAGGGGAGACCCAGTACTTC. It specifies CSVVGGGETQYF.

V is TRBV7-9 and J is TRBJ2-5, with D tentatively TRBD1 (7 bases). CDR1 SEHNR and CDR2 FQNEAQ come from the germline V gene (reference sequence). The germline V and J ends were trimmed by 1 base and 0 bases, with 9 bases remaining between them. The CDR3 has 15 residues. The CDR3 region is CASSLGRGHQETQYF. CDR3 sequence (DNA): TGTGCCAGCAGCTTAGGGAGGGGGCACCAAGAGACCCAGTACTTC.

This clonotype has a handful of counts. The genes are TRBV6-1 and TRBJ2-2; 9 bases align to TRBD1. CDR3 length: 16 residues. Germline CDR1 MNHNS, CDR2 SASEGT. Trimming removed 5 bases from V and 0 bases from J; junction bases left unmatched: 4. CDR3 bases: TGTGCCAGCAGTATGGGACAGGGAACGAACACCGGGGAGCTGTTTTTT. Protein: CASSMGQGTNTGELFF.

This clonotype was found a few times. The chain links TRBV6-1 to TRBJ2-5; D is possibly TRBD1 or TRBD2 (5 bases each). The CDR3 contains 15 residues. The V end was cut by 6 bases, the J end by 5 bases, with 19 bases between. The germline CDR1 and CDR2 sequences are MNHNS and SASEGT. The CDR3 sequence: CASSSRDPVLETQYF. CDR3 in DNA: TGTGCCAGCAGCTCCCGGGACCCGGTGTTGGAGACCCAGTACTTC.

J is TRBJ2-1 and V is TRBV5-1, with 9 bases that match TRBD2. This CDR3 has 15 amino acids. Germline V gene lookup returns CDR1 SGHRS and CDR2 YFSETQ. Trimming cost V 5 bases and J 3 bases; bases outside gene matches: 6. The CDR3 DNA follows: TGCGCCAGCAGACTGGCGGGGGGGTTCTACAATGAGCAGTTCTTC. It specifies CASRLAGGFYNEQFF.

Only a few counts were recorded for this clonotype. This chain joins TRBV12-3 or TRBV12-4 and TRBJ2-5, with D possibly being TRBD1 (6 bases). Trimming cost V 2 bases and J 2 bases, with 9 bases left between them. This CDR3 spans 14 amino acids. CDR3 region: CASSLWDKQETQYF. The CDR3 nucleotides read TGTGCCAGCAGTTTATGGGACAAGCAAGAGACCCAGTACTTC.

There are a few counts of this clonotype. This chain joins TRBV6-1 and TRBJ2-1; 7 nucleotides agree with TRBD1. Per the germline V gene, CDR1 is MNHNS and CDR2 is SASEGT. The CDR3 runs 14 residues. V lost 8 bases, J lost 2 bases, and 6 bases stayed unmatched. CDR3 DNA sequence: TGTGCCAGCCGGGACAGAGGTACCTACAATGAGCAGTTCTTC. It specifies CASRDRGTYNEQFF.

The chain carries TRBV21-1 and TRBJ1-2. TRBV21-1 is tagged as a pseudogene. This CDR3 region has 15 residues. Here the CDR3 reads CASSKEGSLNSRYTF. The CDR3 DNA follows: TGTGCCAGCAGCAAAGAAGGTTCACTTAATTCCCGCTACACCTTC.

This clonotype was detected a few times. V is TRBV7-9 and J is TRBJ1-1; tentative D call: TRBD1 (6 bases). Trimming took off 5 bases at V and 0 bases at J, with 13 bases between the two ends. Germline CDR1 SEHNR, CDR2 FQNEAQ (reference sequence). This CDR3 contains 15 residues. The DNA for the CDR3 is TGTGCCAGCAGCCTTATGGGGGGGCTGAACACTGAAGCTTTCTTT. Translating it yields CASSLMGGLNTEAFF.

This clonotype was observed a few times. The chain links TRBV20-1 to TRBJ2-3, with a weak D call TRBD2 (5 bases). V was pared by 6 bases and J by 7 bases, with 17 bases between. Germline assignment: CDR1 DFQATT and CDR2 SNEGSKA (reference sequence). The CDR3 runs 13 residues. For the CDR3, the DNA is TGCAGTGCCACGGCGTCGGGGAGCTATACGCAGTATTTT. Its protein is CSATASGSYTQYF.

The chain joins TRBV25-1 to TRBJ1-2, with 9 bases matching TRBD1. The germline gives CDR1 MGHDK, CDR2 SYGVNS. Losses at the gene ends were 6 bases for V and 7 bases for J; bases not matched to a gene: 6. CDR3 length equals 13 residues. CDR3 loop: CASRGTGRGGYTF. CDR3 in DNA: TGTGCCAGCAGGGGGACAGGGAGGGGTGGCTACACCTTC.

The chain couples TRBV10-2 to TRBJ1-5; possibly TRBD1 for D (5 bases). V was clipped by 8 bases and J by 3 bases, with 14 bases between them. The CDR3 length is 14 residues. CDR1 WSHSY and CDR2 SAAADI come from the germline V gene. The chain's CDR3 is CASCPQGNNQPQHF. The CDR3 nucleotides are TGCGCCAGCTGTCCCCAGGGAAACAATCAGCCCCAGCATTTT.

The V and J genes are TRBV7-2 and TRBJ2-1; the match to TRBD1 covers 7 bases. The V and J ends lost 1 base and 2 bases, in that order; junction bases with no gene match: 8. The CDR3 length is 17 residues. The germline V gene encodes CDR1 SGHTA and CDR2 FQGNSA. The CDR3 coding sequence is TGTGCCAGCAGCTTAGGCGCGACAGGGTGGACCTACAATGAGCAGTTCTTC. Its translation is CASSLGATGWTYNEQFF.

This clonotype was observed a handful of times. This chain connects TRBV20-1 to TRBJ2-7; tentative D call: TRBD1 (6 bases). The V gene lost 5 bases and the J gene lost 0 bases, with 8 bases spanning the gap. This CDR3 has 12 residues. CDR1 and CDR2 from the germline V gene are DFQATT and SNEGSKA (reference sequence). The CDR3 DNA follows: TGCAGTGCTTCACAGGGCTCCTACGAGCAGTACGTC. As protein: CSASQGSYEQYV.

The gene calls are TRBV20-1 and TRBJ1-4; D is unresolved. This CDR3 spans 12 amino acids. Germline V gene lookup returns CDR1 DFQATT and CDR2 SNEGSKA (reference sequence). V was trimmed by 6 bases and J by 8 bases, leaving 13 bases between them. CDR3 sequence (DNA): TGCAGTGCCTACAGACCCCAGGAAAAACTGTTTTTT. Amino acid sequence: CSAYRPQEKLFF.

The chain links TRBV5-1 to TRBJ2-6, with D hard to call. The CDR3 is 15 amino acids. Looked up from germline, CDR1 is SGHRS and CDR2 is YFSETQ. V lost 3 bases and J 0 bases, leaving 7 bases between the germline ends. The CDR3 nucleotides are TGCGCCAGCAGCTCGATTATCTCTGGGGCCAACGTCCTGACTTTC. Amino acid sequence: CASSSIISGANVLTF.

This clonotype was counted between two and nine times. The chain joins TRBV10-3 to TRBJ2-3; D possibly corresponds to TRBD1 (5 bases). V was shortened by 10 bases and J by 0 bases, with 11 bases between the two germline ends. The CDR3 has 13 residues. Germline V gene lookup returns CDR1 ENHRY and CDR2 SYGVKD. The CDR3 DNA reads as TGTGCCACGACAGAGACTAGCACAGATACGCAGTATTTT. Its translation: CATTETSTDTQYF.